One T cell receptor (beta chain) is described in this entry. Its antigen is currently unknown. TCRdb keeps only in-frame clones here, not all; method: immunoSEQ multiplex PCR. The data show tens of thousands of clones, about nine tenths seen once. The data originate from a study of OX40 agonist ivuxolimab in advanced cancers. Study-wide context: Patients were 82.7% male with ages about 20 to 79, mean about 54. Three patients showed partial responses: one hepatocellular carcinoma and two cutaneous melanoma cases.

Study results and limitations: Those patients achieving a partial response at 0.1-3.0 mg/kg showed among the lowest clonal expansion.

The V end lost 2 bases, the J end lost 1 base, and 8 bases lay between the germline ends. CDR1 is ENHRY and CDR2 is SYGVKD in the germline V gene. CDR3 size: 15 residues. The specimen was CD4+ or CD8+ T cells sorted from blood, collected in a trial of the OX40 agonist ivuxolimab. The receptor was isolated from an adult with an advanced solid tumor such as melanoma, head and neck, liver or kidney cancer. The chain uses TRBV10-3 and TRBJ2-2; D may be TRBD1 (5 bases). This chain's CDR3 is CAISEIQGNTGELFF. CDR3 DNA sequence: TGTGCCATCAGTGAGATTCAGGGGAACACCGGGGAGCTGTTTTTT.